At least ten counts were recorded for the clone carrying this T cell receptor beta chain. RNA transcripts yielded amplified TCR beta CDR3 regions. When the TCR CDR3 underwent first-round RT-PCR, the HTBI primer set was used. TCRdb reprocessed the multiplex PCR reads via MiXCR and lists one record per CDR3 protein. The sample yields 350,000 or so distinct CDR3 sequences, 15% to 20% seen once. The sample is drawn from a study of T cells in Graves' hyperthyroidism and ophthalmopathy. Disease lasting under 3 months, a NOSPECS grade of at least 4, and a Clinical Activity Score of at least 3 were features of the ophthalmopathy patients. Uncontrolled infection, other autoimmune disease, pregnancy or lactation excluded patients. The CDR3 extends over 15 amino acids. V lost 5 bases and J lost 7, with 24 bases in between. Germline V gene data show CDR1 as DFQATT and CDR2 as SNEGSKA (reference sequence).

The chain links TRBV20-1 to TRBJ2-7; D is possibly TRBD1 (6 bases). The sequenced material came from blood. This clonotype was obtained from a woman aged 40 to 50 with Graves' ophthalmopathy. The DNA of the CDR3 is TGCAGTGCTCGGACGACAGGCCTAAGGGGGTGGGAGCAGTACTTC. Translating gives CSARTTGLRGWEQYF.